This T cell receptor (beta chain) was retrieved from a study of blood T cell repertoires in COVID-19. Study information: In each case, the material was cDNA or gDNA derived from T cells, B-cell-depleted T cells, or PBMCs.

TCRdb's copy holds only in-frame clones and misses some; the assay was immunoSEQ multiplex PCR. The sample holds 300,000 to 350,000 clones, 90% to 95% seen once. The V segment lost 4 bases and the J segment 6 bases; nucleotides outside the gene matches: 4. The CDR3 sequence is 14 residues long. From germline, CDR1 is SGHTA and CDR2 FQGNSA. The chain couples TRBV7-2 to TRBJ2-2, with 8 bases identical to TRBD1. Sequenced input: peripheral blood. The source of this sequence is a woman aged 18-35 years who had recovered from COVID-19. The CDR3 coding sequence is TGTGCCAGCAGCTGGACAGGGTTGGCCGGGGAGCTGTTTTTT. Translated, it gives CASSWTGLAGELFF.